The clone carrying this T cell receptor beta chain was recorded once. The sample originates from a study of blood T cell repertoires in COVID-19. Looking at the study overall: In each case, the material was cDNA or gDNA derived from T cells, B-cell-depleted T cells, or PBMCs.

J lost 3 bases, V lost 0 bases, and 4 bases had no gene match. Germline V gives CDR1 KGHSH, CDR2 LQKENI. CDR3 length: 17 residues. Profiled with immunoSEQ multiplex PCR; TCRdb holds only in-frame clones, not every one. The data show around 270,000 clones, 65% to 85% seen once. Sequenced sample: peripheral blood. The sequence came from a middle-aged woman who had recovered from COVID-19. This sequence joins TRBV18 and TRBJ1-5, with 11 bases that match TRBD1. CDR3 sequence reads: CASSPPGTGGYNQPQHF. In DNA form, the CDR3 reads TGTGCCAGCTCACCACCGGGGACAGGGGGTTACAATCAGCCCCAGCATTTT.